This T cell receptor beta chain comes out of a study of cytomegalovirus exposure and HLA in healthy donors. For this clone: Its matching antigen is unknown.

Whole-study results and caveats: Per a prior analysis, the majority of TCR beta V segments were productive roughly 87% or roughly 30% of the time. In a later analysis, most CMV-associated TCR beta chains appeared HLA-restricted.

CDR1 and CDR2 from the germline V gene are SGHDN and FVKESK. This CDR3 is built from 16 residues. V was clipped by 4 bases and J by 1 base; unmatched bases: 6. PCR amplification relied on 60 Vbeta primers (plus 13 Jbeta primers). TCRdb's copy holds only in-frame clones and misses some; the assay was immunoSEQ multiplex PCR. The data hold under 130,000 clones, with around three quarters observed a single time. This chain links TRBV14 with TRBJ2-3, with 9 bases identical to TRBD1. This sequence was found in a woman younger than 30 in good health and CMV-seropositive. Input material: PBMCs. CDR3 sequence: CASSPYRGRGTDTQYF. CDR3 in DNA: TGTGCCAGCAGCCCCTACAGGGGGCGCGGCACAGATACGCAGTATTTT.